The 6 T cell receptor beta chains below come from one sample, sequenced in a study of radiation and T cells in renal cell carcinoma. Sequencing used immunoSEQ multiplex PCR; TCRdb keeps in-frame clones, though not all of them. The table records approximately 150,000 clones, approximately 86% of them present only once. Time point meaning: blood 4 weeks post-SBRT, at nephrectomy. Treatment in this sample: 15 Gy SBRT to primary tumor, nephrectomy 4 weeks later. Sequences were derived from blood, sampled from a patient whose treatment included radiotherapy and nephrectomy. The source is a woman in her forties or fifties with renal cell carcinoma.

The rearrangement uses TRBV5-1 and TRBJ2-3; TRBD2 is a possible D gene (5 bases). V dropped 0 bases and J dropped 3 bases, with 8 bases sitting between them. CDR3 length: 14 residues. The germline gives CDR1 SGHRS, CDR2 YFSETQ. This chain's CDR3 is CASSLGTETDTQYF. CDR3 DNA sequence: TGCGCCAGCAGCTTGGGGACTGAAACAGATACGCAGTATTTT.

A single count supports this clone. The CDR3 here is CASSFPASSYEQYF. CDR3 bases: TGTGCCAGCAGCTTCCCGGCGAGCTCCTACGAGCAGTACTTC. The rearrangement links TRBV5-4 to TRBJ2-7; D unclear. V lost 2 bases, J lost 0 bases, and 9 bases lay in between. In germline, CDR1 is SGHNT, CDR2 YYREEE (reference sequence). This CDR3 spans 14 amino acids.

The J gene is TRBJ2-3, the V gene TRBV7-9; D gene unclear. V dropped 1 base and J dropped 5 bases, with 4 bases sitting between them. Per the germline V gene, CDR1 is SEHNR and CDR2 is FQNEAQ (reference sequence). This CDR3 has 12 residues. In nucleotides, the CDR3 is TGTGCCAGCAGCTTAGGGTTAGATACGCAGTATTTT. Residues: CASSLGLDTQYF.

This clone was seen only once. V and J are TRBV2 and TRBJ2-4; 7 bases align to TRBD1. The CDR3 is 14 amino acids. Germline V gives CDR1 SNHLY, CDR2 FYNNEI. The ends lost 6 bases at V and 8 bases at J; junction bases unmatched: 10. The CDR3 nucleotides are TGTGCCAGCAGCAGACAGGGCAGTAAGTACATTCAGTACTTC. This codes for CASSRQGSKYIQYF.

The CDR3 sequence is CASSERTDYGYTF. CDR3 DNA sequence: TGCGCCAGCAGTGAAAGGACTGACTATGGCTACACCTTC. The rearrangement links TRBV10-2 to TRBJ1-2; D ambiguous. The CDR3 is 13 residues long. CDR1 WSHSY and CDR2 SAAADI come from the germline V gene. The V end was cut by 3 bases, the J end by 3 bases, with 8 bases between.

The rearrangement links TRBV11-3 to TRBJ2-7; D may be TRBD1 or TRBD2 (6 bases each). The CDR3 runs to 15 residues. Trimming took 2 bases from V and 0 from J, leaving 11 bases between them. Germline V gene lookup returns CDR1 SGHNT and CDR2 YENEEA. CDR3 nucleotides: TGTGCCAGCAGCTTAAAGGGGGGAAGCTCCTACGAGCAGTACTTC. Protein: CASSLKGGSSYEQYF.